A single sample gave rise to the 20 T cell receptor beta chains below, sequenced in a study of shared clonotypes between healthy human individuals. Naive CD8 cells lacked CD45RO, underwent positive selection for CCR7 and left out terminally differentiated effector memory CD45RA+ cells. The table came from immunoSEQ multiplex PCR; TCRdb's copy has only in-frame clones and leaves some out. The sample has over 2,000,000 clones, about 93% seen once. The material sequenced was naive CD8+ T cells from PBMCs. These receptors all come from a man between 18 and 29 years old in good health. Some clones in this sample may be carry-over from other donors' samples.

The chain joins TRBV27 to TRBJ2-1; the match to TRBD2 covers 7 bases. Germline values: CDR1 MNHEY, CDR2 SMNVEV (reference sequence). The trim removed 7 bases at V and 5 bases at J, leaving 23 bases unmatched. This CDR3 is 19 amino acids long. The CDR3 bases are TGTGCCAGCACCATTTCCTGGAACGCCTGGGAGGGCCAACACAATGAGCAGTTCTTC. As protein: CASTISWNAWEGQHNEQFF.

A remark on this clone: The same CDR3 also results from other DNA sequences found in this sample. V and J are TRBV28 and TRBJ2-7; perhaps TRBD1 as D (5 bases). The germline gives CDR1 MDHEN, CDR2 SYDVKM. V dropped 2 bases and J dropped 3 bases, with 8 bases sitting between them. This CDR3 spans 13 amino acids. The CDR3 reads CASSLRQGYEQYF. The CDR3 bases are TGTGCCAGCAGTTTAAGGCAGGGCTACGAGCAGTACTTC.

The chain joins TRBV5-1 to TRBJ2-7; TRBD2 matches at 9 bases. The CDR3 spans 17 residues. V dropped 0 bases and J dropped 2; count of bases not matched to a gene: 9. CDR1 SGHRS and CDR2 YFSETQ come from the germline V gene. DNA for the CDR3: TGCGCCAGCAGCTTGGCCGGGGGTCTAGCGGGAACCTACGAGCAGTACTTC. Translating gives CASSLAGGLAGTYEQYF.

In the case of this clone: This sample includes further DNA sequences coding for the same CDR3. The chain joins TRBV4-1 to TRBJ2-7; unclear D gene. CDR1 is MGHRA and CDR2 is YSYEKL in the germline V gene. The CDR3 runs 14 residues. V lost 0 bases and J 1 base, leaving 7 bases between the germline ends. CDR3 residues: CASSQDLGSYEQYF. The CDR3, as DNA: TGCGCCAGCAGCCAAGATCTAGGATCCTACGAGCAGTACTTC.

This chain joins TRBV7-8 and TRBJ2-1; tentatively, D is TRBD1 (7 bases). Germline V CDR1 and CDR2: SGHVS, FQNEAQ. Trimming pared 5 bases from V and 7 bases from J, leaving 18 bases between. The CDR3 runs 15 residues. The CDR3 spells CASSLSGGPGNEQFF. The DNA of the CDR3 is TGTGCCAGCAGCCTTTCAGGGGGGCCCGGGAATGAGCAGTTCTTC.

The chain is built from TRBV28 and TRBJ2-2, with unresolved D. CDR1 is MDHEN and CDR2 is SYDVKM in the germline V gene. The CDR3 extends over 14 amino acids. Trimming cost V 5 bases and J 3 bases, with 10 bases left between them. The CDR3 spells CASSLGFDTGELFF. The CDR3 DNA follows: TGTGCCAGCAGTCTCGGGTTTGACACCGGGGAGCTGTTTTTT.

The J gene is TRBJ2-4, the V gene TRBV7-3; no definite D call. CDR1 is SGHTA and CDR2 is FQGTGA in the germline V gene. Trimming removed 2 bases at V and 0 bases at J, with 11 bases between. The CDR3 is 16 amino acids. CDR3 bases: TGTGCCAGCAGCTTATTACCGTCTGAAGCCAAAAACATTCAGTACTTC. Residues: CASSLLPSEAKNIQYF.

This chain uses TRBV7-9 with TRBJ1-2, with a tentative D call TRBD1 (5 bases). V lost 3 bases and J lost 5, with 22 bases in between. There are 17 residues in the CDR3. The V gene's germline CDR1 is SEHNR and CDR2 FQNEAQ (reference sequence). As DNA, the CDR3 is TGTGCCAGCAGCTTTTTTCTTCGGGGCTCCCCCCGTTATGGCTACACCTTC. Translation gives CASSFFLRGSPRYGYTF.

V gene TRBV27 combines with J gene TRBJ1-1; 9 bases line up with TRBD1. The CDR3 sequence is 16 residues long. The germline gives CDR1 MNHEY, CDR2 SMNVEV (reference sequence). V lost 6 bases, J lost 0 bases, and 8 bases stayed unmatched. The CDR3 DNA reads as TGTGCCAGCAGCGATGGGGACAGGGAGTTGAACACTGAAGCTTTCTTT. It yields the protein CASSDGDRELNTEAFF.

V is TRBV14 and J is TRBJ1-1; 8 bases agree with TRBD1. The germline V gene encodes CDR1 SGHDN and CDR2 FVKESK. The ends lost 2 bases at V and 6 bases at J; junction bases unmatched: 8. The CDR3 is made up of 15 amino acids. CDR3: CASSQRTGWFAEAFF. Written as DNA, the CDR3 is TGTGCCAGCAGCCAAAGGACAGGGTGGTTTGCTGAAGCTTTCTTT.

This clone has more than one count but fewer than ten. V and J are TRBV7-9 and TRBJ1-5; D remains unclear. Germline V lookup: CDR1 SEHNR, CDR2 FQNEAQ (reference sequence). The CDR3 runs to 12 residues. V lost 5 bases, J lost 5 bases, and 7 bases lay in between. The CDR3 is CASSKGYQPQHF. The CDR3 nucleotides read TGTGCCAGCAGCAAAGGCTATCAGCCCCAGCATTTT. Variable domain in full (rest from reference TRBV7-9 and TRBJ1-5): DTGVSQNPRHKITKRGQNVTFRCDPISEHNRLYWYRQTLGQGPEFLTYFQNEAQLEKSRLLSDRFSAERPKGSFSTLEIQRTEQGDSAMYLCASSKGYQPQHFGDGTRLSIL.

As to this clone: The sample contains more than one DNA sequence encoding this CDR3. CDR3 coding DNA: TGTGCCATCGGCGACAATGAGCAGTTCTTC. Amino acid sequence: CAIGDNEQFF. V usage is TRBV10-3 and J usage is TRBJ2-1; no clear D. Germline V lookup: CDR1 ENHRY, CDR2 SYGVKD. Trimming took off 8 bases at V and 5 bases at J, with 4 bases between the two ends. The CDR3 extends over 10 amino acids.

The chain's CDR3 is CASFSGLHADTQYF. In DNA form, the CDR3 reads TGTGCCAGCTTTTCGGGGTTGCACGCAGATACGCAGTATTTT. J is TRBJ2-3 and V is TRBV2; possible D gene TRBD2, 5 bases. Germline V gives CDR1 SNHLY, CDR2 FYNNEI. V was shortened by 8 bases and J by 4 bases, with 16 bases between the two germline ends. The CDR3 is 14 residues long. Combining the CDR3 with reference TRBV2 and TRBJ2-3 gives the whole variable domain EPEVTQTPSHQVTQMGQEVILRCVPISNHLYFYWYRQILGQKVEFLVSFYNNEISEKSEIFDDQFSVERPDGSNFTLKIRSTKLEDSAMYFCASFSGLHADTQYFGPGTRLTVL.

The chain links TRBV30 to TRBJ1-1; no firm D call. This CDR3 comprises 14 residues. Germline V gene lookup returns CDR1 GTSNPN and CDR2 SVGIG (reference sequence). CDR3 DNA: TGTGCGGTCGCCCTAAAAGTGTTGAACACTGAAGCTTTCTTT. This codes for CAVALKVLNTEAFF.

The chain couples TRBV6-1 to TRBJ2-3; TRBD2 agrees at 9 bases. The CDR3 is made up of 16 amino acids. Germline V gene data show CDR1 as MNHNS and CDR2 as SASEGT. The trim removed 2 bases at V and 2 bases at J, leaving 5 bases unmatched. CDR3: CASSETTSGYTDTQYF. The DNA for the CDR3 is TGTGCCAGCAGTGAAACGACTAGCGGATACACAGATACGCAGTATTTT.

V and J are TRBV4-2 and TRBJ2-1; weak D call: TRBD2 (5 bases). The CDR3 is made up of 16 amino acids. V dropped 4 bases and J dropped 2 bases, with 15 bases sitting between them. CDR1 LGHNA and CDR2 YNFKEQ come from the germline V gene. The CDR3 sequence is CASSPHGGPAYNEQFF. For the CDR3, the DNA is TGTGCCAGCAGCCCCCATGGAGGTCCCGCCTACAATGAGCAGTTCTTC.

This chain links TRBV7-9 with TRBJ1-1; tentatively, D is TRBD1 (5 bases). Germline V gene lookup returns CDR1 SEHNR and CDR2 FQNEAQ (reference sequence). The V and J ends lost 3 bases and 2 bases respectively, with 13 bases between them. The CDR3 is 15 amino acids. CDR3 in DNA: TGTGCCAGCAGCTTCCCCGGGGGGTACAACACTGAAGCTTTCTTT. Its translation is CASSFPGGYNTEAFF.

This clone was picked up a small number of times. The chain recombines TRBV29-1 with TRBJ1-1, with no clear D. Trimming shortened V by 6 bases and J by 4 bases, and 15 bases separated the two germline ends. Germline CDR1 reads SQVTM; CDR2 reads ANQGSEA. This CDR3 region has 13 residues. This chain's CDR3 is CSVSDMAGTEAFF. DNA of the CDR3: TGCAGCGTGAGCGACATGGCCGGCACTGAAGCTTTCTTT.

V usage is TRBV27 and J usage is TRBJ2-1; 8 nucleotides agree with TRBD2. CDR1 and CDR2 from the germline V gene are MNHEY and SMNVEV (reference sequence). There are 13 residues in the CDR3. The trim removed 7 bases at V and 10 bases at J, leaving 9 bases unmatched. The DNA of the CDR3 is TGTGCCAGCACGGGACTAGGCCTTAGCGAGCAGTTCTTC. Amino acid sequence: CASTGLGLSEQFF.

V gene TRBV6-6 combines with J gene TRBJ2-3; possible D gene TRBD1, 6 bases. Germline V gives CDR1 MNHNY, CDR2 SVGAGI (reference sequence). Deletions cut 6 bases from V and 2 bases from J, with 12 bases between. The CDR3 totals 14 residues. CDR3 DNA sequence: TGTGCCAGCAGCCAGGACAGCATCACAGATACGCAGTATTTT. It is translated as CASSQDSITDTQYF.